The 4 T cell receptor beta chains below were found in one sample sequenced in a study of T cell changes during pregnancy in multiple sclerosis. Measured with immunoSEQ multiplex PCR; TCRdb has only the in-frame clones, and not every one. The data show some 55,000 clones, 85% to 90% seen once. The sequenced material came from peripheral blood from another person, used as feeder cells. The receptors were gathered from a human donor whose cells served as feeder cells for cultures in a pregnancy study.

This sequence joins TRBV11-2 and TRBJ2-3; 7 nucleotides agree with TRBD1. The length of the CDR3 is 14 residues. The germline CDR1 and CDR2 sequences are SGHAT and FQNNGV. The trim removed 7 bases at V and 4 bases at J, leaving 8 bases unmatched. The CDR3 reads CASTPTGLADTQYF. CDR3 nucleotide sequence: TGTGCCAGCACCCCGACAGGGCTCGCAGATACGCAGTATTTT.

This chain connects TRBV27 to TRBJ1-1; possible D gene TRBD1, 6 bases. Germline V gene sequence: CDR1 MNHEY, CDR2 SMNVEV (reference sequence). The length of the CDR3 is 15 residues. Deletions cut 2 bases from V and 2 bases from J, with 12 bases between. The CDR3 DNA is TGTGCCAGCAGTTTAGTGGGGACACCAAACACTGAAGCTTTCTTT. Translation gives CASSLVGTPNTEAFF.

This rearrangement joins TRBV6-1 to TRBJ1-2; TRBD1 matches 10 bases. Germline values: CDR1 MNHNS, CDR2 SASEGT. This CDR3 spans 18 amino acids. The V segment lost 3 bases and the J segment 4 bases; nucleotides outside the gene matches: 14. CDR3: CASSDPPELGQGFYGYTF. CDR3 nucleotides: TGTGCCAGCAGTGACCCGCCGGAGTTGGGACAGGGGTTCTATGGCTACACCTTC.

The rearrangement joins TRBV5-4 to TRBJ1-4; no firm D call. V lost 4 bases to trimming and J lost 2 bases, with 9 bases between them. In germline, CDR1 is SGHNT, CDR2 YYREEE (reference sequence). The CDR3 is made up of 14 amino acids. CDR3 amino acids: CASSHGGTNEKLFF. The CDR3 nucleotides are TGTGCCAGCAGCCACGGTGGGACTAATGAAAAACTGTTTTTT.